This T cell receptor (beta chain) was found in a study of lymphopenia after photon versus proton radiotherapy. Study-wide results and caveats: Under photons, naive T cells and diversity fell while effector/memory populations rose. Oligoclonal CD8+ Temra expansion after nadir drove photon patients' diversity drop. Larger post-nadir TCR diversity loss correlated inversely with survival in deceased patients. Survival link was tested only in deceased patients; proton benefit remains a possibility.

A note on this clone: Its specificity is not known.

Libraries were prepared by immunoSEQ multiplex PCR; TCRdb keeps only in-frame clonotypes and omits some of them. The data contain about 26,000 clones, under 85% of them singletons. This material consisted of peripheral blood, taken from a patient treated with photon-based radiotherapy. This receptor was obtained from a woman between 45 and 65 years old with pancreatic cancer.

The CDR3 sequence: CASSLDWTSGRGNEQFF. CDR3 DNA: TGCGCCAGCAGCTTGGATTGGACTAGCGGGAGAGGGAATGAGCAGTTCTTC. The V call is TRBV5-1, the J call TRBJ2-1, with 13 positions matching TRBD2. The CDR3 sequence is 17 residues long. Germline V gives CDR1 SGHRS, CDR2 YFSETQ. Trimming at V came to 0 bases and at J to 7 bases, leaving 7 bases not matched to a gene.